One T cell receptor beta chain is described in this entry. Sequenced by immunoSEQ multiplex PCR; TCRdb stores in-frame clones only, minus some. The repertoire has roughly 150,000 clones, around 74% of them found once; the top ten carry around 8%. The data were obtained in a study of blood T cell repertoires in COVID-19. Turning to the study itself: PBMCs, B-cell-depleted T cells, or T cells provided the cDNA or gDNA that made up the material.

Seattle participants joined during active infection and were tracked over time. Trimming took 0 bases from V and 14 from J; bases not matched to a gene: 7. The germline gives CDR1 LGHDT, CDR2 YNNKEL (reference sequence). The CDR3 consists of 13 residues. Sample: peripheral blood. This clonotype originated in a woman aged 55-70 years with COVID-19, enrolled during active disease. This chain links TRBV3-1 (or the pseudogene TRBV3-2) with TRBJ2-1; TRBD2 matches 7 bases. The CDR3 is CASSQERGSKEFF. CDR3 DNA sequence: TGTGCCAGCAGCCAAGAGCGCGGGAGTAAGGAGTTCTTC.